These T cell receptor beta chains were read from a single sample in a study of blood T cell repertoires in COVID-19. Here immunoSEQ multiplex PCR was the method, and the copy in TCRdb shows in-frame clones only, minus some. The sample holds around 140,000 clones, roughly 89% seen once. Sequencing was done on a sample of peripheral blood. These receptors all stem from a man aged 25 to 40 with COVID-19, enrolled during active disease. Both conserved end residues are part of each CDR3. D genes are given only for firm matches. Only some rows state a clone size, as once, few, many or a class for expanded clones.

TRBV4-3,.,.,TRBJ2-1,CASSLIGSFMNEQFF,TGCGCCAGCAGTCTCATCGGGAGTTTTATGAATGAGCAGTTCTTC
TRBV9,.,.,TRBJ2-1,CASSPPGDNEQFF,TGTGCCAGCAGCCCCCCCGGAGACAATGAGCAGTTCTTC
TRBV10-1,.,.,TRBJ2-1,CASSESVGAGEQFF,TGCGCCAGCAGTGAGTCGGTAGGGGCGGGGGAGCAGTTCTTC
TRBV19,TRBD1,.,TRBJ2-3,CASSIRTGNIDTQYF,TGTGCCAGTAGTATAAGGACAGGGAACATAGATACGCAGTATTTT
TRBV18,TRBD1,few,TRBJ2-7,CASSPRDRVTPQQYF,TGTGCCAGCTCACCTCGGGACAGGGTGACCCCTCAGCAGTACTTC
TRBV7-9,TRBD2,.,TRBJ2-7,CASSTRQEGGSYEQYF,TGTGCCAGCAGCACGCGGCAAGAGGGCGGGAGCTACGAGCAGTACTTC
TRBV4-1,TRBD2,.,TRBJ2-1,CASRLPTSDEQFF,TGCGCCAGCAGACTTCCCACTAGCGATGAGCAGTTCTTC
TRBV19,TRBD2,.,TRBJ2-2,CASSAPKGRVDTGELFF,TGTGCCAGTAGTGCACCAAAGGGGAGGGTTGACACCGGGGAGCTGTTTTTT
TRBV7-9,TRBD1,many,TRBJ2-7,CASSSGQALYF,TGTGCCAGCAGCTCCGGACAGGCGCTGTACTTC
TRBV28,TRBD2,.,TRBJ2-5,CASRKSGGAPETQYF,TGTGCCAGCAGAAAAAGCGGGGGCGCCCCGGAGACCCAGTACTTC
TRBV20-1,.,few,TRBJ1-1,CSAGRGNEAFF,TGCAGTGCCGGAAGAGGAAATGAAGCTTTCTTT
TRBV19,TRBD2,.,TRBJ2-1,CASSPPTSSSRSYNEQFF,TGTGCCAGTAGTCCCCCGACTAGCTCTAGTAGGTCCTACAATGAGCAGTTCTTC
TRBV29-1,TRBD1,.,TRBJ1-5,CSVSTGTGGAQPQHF,TGCAGCGTTTCTACCGGGACAGGGGGCGCGCAGCCCCAGCATTTT
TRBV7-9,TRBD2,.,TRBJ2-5,CASSLDWTSLQETQYF,TGTGCCAGCAGCTTAGATTGGACTAGCCTCCAAGAGACCCAGTACTTC
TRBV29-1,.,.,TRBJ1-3,CSVEEYSGNTIYF,TGCAGCGTTGAAGAGTATTCTGGAAACACCATATATTTT
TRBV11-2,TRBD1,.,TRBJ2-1,CASSLTSLGQRLTYNEQFF,TGTGCCAGCAGCCTTACCTCCCTGGGACAGCGGTTAACTTACAATGAGCAGTTCTTC
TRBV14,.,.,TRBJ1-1,CASRRQVGTEAFF,TGTGCCAGCAGGCGACAGGTCGGGACTGAAGCTTTCTTT
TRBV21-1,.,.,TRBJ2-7,CASRQRRDRGRRFPYEQYF,TGTGCCAGCCGCCAGCGCCGGGACAGGGGTCGCCGATTCCCCTACGAGCAGTACTTC
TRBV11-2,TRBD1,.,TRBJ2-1,CASSRQGISSYNEQFF,TGTGCCAGCAGCAGACAGGGGATCAGCTCCTACAATGAGCAGTTCTTC
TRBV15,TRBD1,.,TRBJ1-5,CATRDRQGASQPQHF,TGTGCCACCAGGGACCGACAGGGGGCGTCTCAGCCCCAGCATTTT
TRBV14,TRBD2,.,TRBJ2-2,CASSQGLAGANGELFF,TGTGCCAGCAGCCAGGGACTAGCGGGAGCCAACGGGGAGCTGTTTTTT
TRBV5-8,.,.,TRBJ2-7,CASSLGGPTYEQYF,TGTGCCAGCAGCTTGGGGGGGCCAACCTACGAGCAGTACTTC
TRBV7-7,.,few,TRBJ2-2,CASSLGRTGELFF,TGTGCTAGCAGCTTAGGGAGGACCGGGGAGCTGTTTTTT
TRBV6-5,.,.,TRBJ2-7,CASSRISTSSYEQYF,TGTGCCAGCAGCCGCATCAGCACTAGCTCCTACGAGCAGTACTTC
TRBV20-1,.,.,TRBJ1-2,CSASPVSNYGYTF,TGCAGTGCTAGTCCAGTTTCTAACTATGGCTACACCTTC
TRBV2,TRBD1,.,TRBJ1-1,CASDRAATEAFF,TGTGCCAGCGACAGGGCGGCCACTGAAGCTTTCTTT
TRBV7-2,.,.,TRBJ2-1,CASSLFALAAHNEQFF,TGTGCCAGCAGCTTATTCGCCCTTGCGGCACACAATGAGCAGTTCTTC
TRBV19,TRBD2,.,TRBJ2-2,CASSRRPGLAGGQVGELFF,TGTGCCAGTAGTAGAAGACCGGGACTAGCGGGAGGGCAAGTCGGGGAGCTGTTTTTT
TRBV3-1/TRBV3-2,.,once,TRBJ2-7,CASSQEADEQYF,TGTGCCAGCAGCCAAGAAGCGGACGAGCAGTACTTC
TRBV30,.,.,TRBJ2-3,CAWILSSTDTQYF,TGTGCCTGGATTCTGTCTAGCACAGATACGCAGTATTTT